The 12 T cell receptor beta chains listed next were all sequenced from one sample in a study of identical twins. Via MiXCR, TCRdb re-called the 5' RACE reads, giving one row per CDR3 protein. This table holds some 590,000 distinct CDR3 sequences, just under 10% found once. The data also belong to a second study, concerning yellow fever vaccine responses in identical twins.

Sequenced: PBMCs. The origin of the receptors is a woman aged 18-29 years in good health.

In this sample, this clonotype turned up a few times. V and J are TRBV7-9 and TRBJ2-7; TRBD1 aligns across 7 bases. Germline CDR1 and CDR2: SEHNR and FQNEAQ (reference sequence). V was clipped by 4 bases and J by 3 bases; unmatched bases: 6. The CDR3 runs 14 residues. The CDR3 is CASSSTGQNYEQYF. DNA for the CDR3: TGTGCCAGCAGCTCCACGGGACAGAACTACGAGCAGTACTTC. The variable domain in full, with the rest retrieved from reference TRBV7-9 and TRBJ2-7, is DTGVSQNPRHKITKRGQNVTFRCDPISEHNRLYWYRQTLGQGPEFLTYFQNEAQLEKSRLLSDRFSAERPKGSFSTLEIQRTEQGDSAMYLCASSSTGQNYEQYFGPGTRLTVT.

This clonotype turned up a few times. The gene calls are TRBV5-6 and TRBJ2-7; TRBD2 aligns across 9 bases. Germline trimming cut 0 bases from V and 7 bases from J; bases unmatched to any gene: 8. In germline, CDR1 is SGHDT, CDR2 YYEEEE. The CDR3 length is 15 residues. The chain's CDR3 is CASSLDLAGFEEQYF. CDR3 DNA: TGTGCCAGCAGCTTGGACCTAGCGGGGTTTGAGGAGCAGTACTTC.

There are many counts of this clonotype. The chain has TRBV10-3 and TRBJ2-7; 7 nucleotides agree with TRBD2. The CDR3 totals 16 residues. Germline assignment: CDR1 ENHRY and CDR2 SYGVKD. Trimming took 0 bases from V and 7 from J; bases not matched to a gene: 12. The CDR3 loop is CAISESSGIRTREQYF. In nucleotides, the CDR3 is TGTGCCATCAGTGAGTCTAGTGGGATCCGGACTAGGGAGCAGTACTTC.

This clonotype was picked up a small number of times. This sequence joins TRBV19 and TRBJ1-5; the D is unclear. This CDR3 is built from 15 residues. The V end lost 1 base, the J end lost 5 bases, and 12 bases lay between the germline ends. CDR1 and CDR2 from the germline V gene are LNHDA and SQIVND (reference sequence). CDR3 bases: TGTGCCAGTAGTATAGGTACAGTTGCTCATCAGCCCCAGCATTTT. Its protein product is CASSIGTVAHQPQHF.

This clonotype showed up just a few times. The rearrangement uses TRBV2 and TRBJ2-2; 7 bases map to TRBD1. CDR3 length: 15 amino acids. Trimming cost V 3 bases and J 5 bases; bases outside gene matches: 6. Germline V gene lookup returns CDR1 SNHLY and CDR2 FYNNEI. For the CDR3, the DNA is TGTGCCAGCAGTGACCGAGGGGGCCGGACCGGGGAGCTGTTTTTT. Translation gives CASSDRGGRTGELFF.

The gene calls are TRBV5-1 and TRBJ2-7; 8 nucleotides line up with TRBD1. Per germline, CDR1 SGHRS and CDR2 YFSETQ. CDR3 length equals 13 residues. With V trimmed by 6 bases and J by 1 base, 3 bases remained unmatched. CDR3 bases: TGCGCCAGCAACCAGGGGGCGTCCTACGAGCAGTACTTC. Its translation: CASNQGASYEQYF.

This clonotype was recorded many times. The chain recombines TRBV29-1 with TRBJ1-1; D might be TRBD1 (6 bases). This CDR3 spans 13 amino acids. The V and J ends lost 6 bases and 0 bases respectively, with 11 bases between them. Per the germline V gene, CDR1 is SQVTM and CDR2 is ANQGSEA. CDR3 residues: CSVWGQLNTEAFF. The DNA for the CDR3 is TGCAGCGTCTGGGGACAATTGAACACTGAAGCTTTCTTT.

The CDR3 loop reads CASSQDRKASGYNEQFF. In nucleotides, the CDR3 is TGTGCCAGCAGCCAAGATAGGAAGGCTAGCGGTTACAATGAGCAGTTCTTC. This chain links TRBV3-1 with TRBJ2-1; 7 bases are a match to TRBD2. V shed 0 bases and J 4 bases; nucleotides not matched to a gene: 9. The CDR3 spans 17 residues. Germline V gives CDR1 LGHDT, CDR2 YNNKEL (reference sequence).

This clonotype was counted at least ten times. The V and J genes are TRBV5-1 and TRBJ1-1; 7 nucleotides align to TRBD1. This CDR3 comprises 15 residues. The V and J ends lost 3 bases and 0 bases, in that order; junction bases with no gene match: 5. CDR1 is SGHRS, CDR2 YFSETQ, per germline. The CDR3 sequence: CASSYTGTVNTEAFF. DNA for the CDR3: TGCGCCAGCAGCTACACCGGGACAGTGAACACTGAAGCTTTCTTT.

The chain employs TRBV20-1 and TRBJ1-5; D gene unclear. The CDR3 runs 15 residues. CDR1 is DFQATT, CDR2 SNEGSKA, per germline (reference sequence). Trimming pared 1 base from V and 7 bases from J, leaving 17 bases between. The CDR3 reads CSARGFEGVEQPQHF. In nucleotides, the CDR3 is TGCAGTGCTAGAGGGTTTGAGGGTGTCGAGCAGCCCCAGCATTTT.

The V gene is TRBV29-1, the J gene TRBJ2-5; 8 positions agree with TRBD1. V shed 7 bases and J 4 bases; nucleotides not matched to a gene: 17. Germline-derived CDR1 and CDR2 are SQVTM and ANQGSEA. This CDR3 has 16 residues. CDR3 in amino acids: CSAWTLDRGGGETQYF. CDR3 DNA sequence: TGCAGCGCTTGGACCCTCGACAGGGGAGGCGGAGAGACCCAGTACTTC. The entire variable domain, with the rest obtained from reference TRBV29-1 and TRBJ2-5, is as follows: SAVISQKPSRDICQRGTSLTIQCQVDSQVTMMFWYRQQPGQSLTLIATANQGSEATYESGFVIDKFPISRPNLTFSTLTVSNMSPEDSSIYLCSAWTLDRGGGETQYFGPGTRLLVL.

There are many counts of this clonotype. V is TRBV20-1 and J is TRBJ2-2, with D possibly TRBD2 on 6 matching bases. This CDR3 is built from 16 residues. Germline V gene lookup returns CDR1 DFQATT and CDR2 SNEGSKA (reference sequence). With 1 base removed from V and 3 bases from J, the gap between germline ends came to 15 bases. The CDR3 bases are TGCAGTGCTAGAGTCCCGGGGCTAGCGTACACCGGGGAGCTGTTTTTT. This codes for CSARVPGLAYTGELFF.